This TCR beta chain was observed in a study of a mutant IDH1 vaccine in newly diagnosed glioma. Study context: Treated individuals were about 62% male and around 40% female, averaging roughly 43 years of age. Every participant had undergone radiotherapy, temozolomide, or both before, and most underwent both.

Time point meaning: baseline, week 1 (first vaccination visit). Treatment: pre-vaccination baseline after standard-of-care therapy. Each astrocytoma in the donors was new, WHO grade 3 or 4, IDH1-mutant and ATRX-lost. Germline V gene sequence: CDR1 ENHRY, CDR2 SYGVKD. The length of the CDR3 is 12 residues. Profiled with immunoSEQ multiplex PCR; TCRdb holds only in-frame clones, not every one. The sample contains about 59,000 clones, 80% to 95% of which appear only once. This clonotype was sampled from a man aged 50 or older with glioma. This material consisted of PBMCs, taken from a glioma patient treated with radiotherapy, temozolomide or both. The chain carries TRBV10-3 and TRBJ2-7; D is perhaps TRBD2 (5 bases). The CDR3 DNA reads as TGTGGGGCGGGTTCCAGCTCCTACGAGCAGTACTTC. Protein sequence: CGAGSSSYEQYF.